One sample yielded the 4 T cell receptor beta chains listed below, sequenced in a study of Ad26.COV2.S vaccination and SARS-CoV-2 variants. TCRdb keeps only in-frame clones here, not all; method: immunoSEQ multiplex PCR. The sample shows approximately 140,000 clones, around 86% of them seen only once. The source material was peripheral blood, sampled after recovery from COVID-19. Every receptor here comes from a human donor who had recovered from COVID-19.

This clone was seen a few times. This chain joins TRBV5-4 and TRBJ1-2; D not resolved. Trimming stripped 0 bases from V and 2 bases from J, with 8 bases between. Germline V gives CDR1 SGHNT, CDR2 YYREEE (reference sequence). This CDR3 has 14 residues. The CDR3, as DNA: TGTGCCAGCAGCTTGGGTGGGAGGAACTATGGCTACACCTTC. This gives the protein CASSLGGRNYGYTF.

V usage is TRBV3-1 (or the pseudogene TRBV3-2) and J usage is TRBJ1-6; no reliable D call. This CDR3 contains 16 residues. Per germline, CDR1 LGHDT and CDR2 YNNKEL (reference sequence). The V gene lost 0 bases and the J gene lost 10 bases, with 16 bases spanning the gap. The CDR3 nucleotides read TGTGCCAGCAGCCAAGATCCGGGCAGCCTGTGGTCACCCCTCCACTTT. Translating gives CASSQDPGSLWSPLHF.

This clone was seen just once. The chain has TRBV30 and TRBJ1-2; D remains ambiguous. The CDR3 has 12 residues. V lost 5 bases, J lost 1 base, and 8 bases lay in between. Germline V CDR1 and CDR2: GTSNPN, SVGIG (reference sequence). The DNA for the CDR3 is TGTGCCTGGGGGCTGGGTAACTATGGCTACACCTTC. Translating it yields CAWGLGNYGYTF. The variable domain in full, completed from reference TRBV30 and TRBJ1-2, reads SQTIHQWPATLVQPVGSPLSLECTVEGTSNPNLYWYRQAAGRGLQLLFYSVGIGQISSEVPQNLSASRPQDRQFILSSKKLLLSDSGFYLCAWGLGNYGYTFGSGTRLTVV.

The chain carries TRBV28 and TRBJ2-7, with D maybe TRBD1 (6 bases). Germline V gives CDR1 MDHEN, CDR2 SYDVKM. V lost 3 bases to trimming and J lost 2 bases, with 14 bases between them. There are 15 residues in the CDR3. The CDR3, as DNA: TGTGCCAGCAGTTTCGGGACAAGGAGTACCTACGAGCAGTACTTC. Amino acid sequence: CASSFGTRSTYEQYF. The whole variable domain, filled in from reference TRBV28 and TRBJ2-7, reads DVKVTQSSRYLVKRTGEKVFLECVQDMDHENMFWYRQDPGLGLRLIYFSYDVKMKEKGDIPEGYSVSREKKERFSLILESASTNQTSMYLCASSFGTRSTYEQYFGPGTRLTVT.